The clone carrying this T cell receptor beta chain showed up just a few times. The sample belongs to a study of T-cell reconstitution after alpha-beta-depleted transplantation in children. The CDR3 has 13 amino acids. Germline V CDR1 and CDR2: DFQATT, SNEGSKA (reference sequence). V was pared by 5 bases and J by 7 bases, with 8 bases of the junction left unmatched. The authors prepared the TCRbeta library with unique molecular identifiers. TCRdb analysed the PCR reads with MiXCR anew, one entry per CDR3 protein. The data hold fewer than 550,000 distinct CDR3 sequences, with 10% to 13% observed a single time.

The V call is TRBV20-1, the J call TRBJ2-1, with 7 bases lining up with TRBD2. The origin of this receptor is a child younger than 10 with inherited bone marrow failure, due to receive a stem cell transplant. Sequencing was performed on PBMCs, taken before TCRalphabeta/CD19-depleted stem cell transplant. For the CDR3, the DNA is TGCAGTGCTTGTACCGGGACTATAAATGAGCAGTTCTTC. Its translation is CSACTGTINEQFF.